Each of the 5 T cell receptor beta chains below was sequenced from the same sample in a study of T cell responses to AZD1222 COVID-19 vaccine. Profiling relied on immunoSEQ multiplex PCR, and the TCRdb table lists in-frame clones only, not all of them. This sample has approximately 140,000 clones, with nearly 90% found just once. The starting material was peripheral blood, obtained on day 0 of AZD1222 vaccination. The receptors originated from an adult in good health.

This rearrangement joins TRBV6-5 to TRBJ1-6, with D uncertain. The germline V gene has CDR1 MNHEY and CDR2 SVGAGI. This CDR3 comprises 15 residues. V dropped 5 bases and J dropped 5 bases, with 13 bases sitting between them. The CDR3 bases are TGTGCCAGCAGTCGTTTGGGAGTCGATAATTCACCCCTCCACTTT. It translates to CASSRLGVDNSPLHF.

This clone has a single count. The chain carries TRBV15 and TRBJ1-1; D is perhaps TRBD1 (5 bases). Germline values: CDR1 LNHNV, CDR2 YYDKDF (reference sequence). Trimming took off 0 bases at V and 11 bases at J, with 10 bases between the two ends. The CDR3 sequence is 12 residues long. DNA of the CDR3: TGTGCCACCAGCAGAGACAGGGTTGGTGCTTTCTTT. It is translated as CATSRDRVGAFF.

The table lists this clone with a few counts. The chain employs TRBV28 and TRBJ1-1; unclear D gene. The ends were cut back, 6 bases at V and 7 bases at J, with 24 bases in the middle. Germline V CDR1 and CDR2: MDHEN, SYDVKM. This CDR3 contains 16 residues. The CDR3 DNA reads TGTGCCAGCAGCCTGAAGGAAGGGAGGTTAAATATTGAAGCTTTCTTT. It codes for CASSLKEGRLNIEAFF.

As to this clone: Germline and junction disagree at one end, which may indicate a read error. This sequence joins TRBV2 and TRBJ1-2; D may be TRBD1 (5 bases). The CDR3 length is 13 residues. Looked up from germline, CDR1 is SNHLY and CDR2 is FYNNEI. DNA of the CDR3: TGTGCCAGCAGTGAACCAGGGACCTATGGCTATACCTTC. Translated, it gives CASSEPGTYGYTF.

The chain is built from TRBV19 and TRBJ2-7, with D perhaps matching TRBD2 (5 bases). Germline values: CDR1 LNHDA, CDR2 SQIVND (reference sequence). V was pared by 1 base and J by 7 bases, with 23 bases between. The CDR3 runs 17 residues. DNA for the CDR3: TGTGCCAGTAGTATAGGAGTTTCAACCCTTGGGAGTGAAGAGCAGTACTTC. This translates into CASSIGVSTLGSEEQYF.